This TCR beta chain was obtained from a study of blood T cell repertoires in COVID-19. Across the study: From T cells, B-cell-depleted T cells, or PBMCs came the material, which was cDNA or gDNA.

Under the authors' procedure: Nucleated cell number was recorded as an estimate derived from reference gene primer amplification. Sequenced by immunoSEQ multiplex PCR; TCRdb stores in-frame clones only, minus some. The DNA gave D and trimming, while V, J and clone size come from that table. The sample consists of about 120,000 clones, 83% of them appearing once. CDR3 length equals 16 residues. The ends were cut back, 3 bases at V and 0 bases at J, with 12 bases in the middle. The germline V gene has CDR1 SGHNT and CDR2 YYREEE (reference sequence). Sequenced: peripheral blood. This chain links TRBV5-4 with TRBJ1-4; no firm D call. This sequence originates from a man aged 30-40 years with acute or convalescent COVID-19. CDR3 in DNA: TGTGCCAGCAGCTCAGGATCGGTATCAACTAATGAAAAACTGTTTTTT. The encoded protein is CASSSGSVSTNEKLFF.